The clone carrying this T cell receptor (beta chain) was recorded only once. The junction shows a germline mismatch at one end, possibly a read error. These patients, aged 18 to 65, had recently diagnosed hyperthyroidism lasting under 2 months. Regions amplified from RNA transcripts were the TCR beta CDR3 regions. When the TCR CDR3 underwent first-round RT-PCR, the HTBI primer set was used. TCRdb re-derived calls from the multiplex PCR reads in MiXCR, one entry per CDR3 protein. The table has about 250,000 distinct CDR3 sequences, roughly 15% seen once. The data are from a study of T cells in Graves' hyperthyroidism and ophthalmopathy. The CDR3 is made up of 15 amino acids. CDR1 KGHDR and CDR2 SFDVKD come from the germline V gene.

V is TRBV24-1 and J is TRBJ2-1, with 9 bases fitting TRBD2. Sequencing was done on a sample of blood. The sequence came from a woman aged 45-65 years with Graves' hyperthyroidism that later progressed to Graves' ophthalmopathy. In DNA, the CDR3 is TGTACCACCAGTAGGCTAGCGGGATCCTACAATGAGCAGTTCTTC. Residues: CTTSRLAGSYNEQFF.